These 15 T cell receptor beta chains came from one sample sequenced in a study of cytomegalovirus exposure and HLA in healthy donors. PCR involved 60 Vbeta and 13 Jbeta primers. Method: immunoSEQ multiplex PCR; TCRdb's copy keeps in-frame clones and lacks some. The sample includes roughly 150,000 clones, about 81% of them seen just once. Sequenced material: PBMCs. Receptors were obtained from a woman aged 50 to 60 in good health and CMV-seropositive.

J is TRBJ2-2 and V is TRBV30; 10 positions agree with TRBD1. The CDR3 runs to 15 residues. Trimming cost V 2 bases and J 4 bases; bases outside gene matches: 4. Germline-derived CDR1 and CDR2 are GTSNPN and SVGIG (reference sequence). The CDR3, as DNA: TGTGCCTGGAGTAGACAGGGGGCTAGCACCGGGGAGCTGTTTTTT. Translated: CAWSRQGASTGELFF.

This clone was found once. This rearrangement joins TRBV27 to TRBJ1-6; TRBD1 matches at 8 bases. This CDR3 is built from 15 residues. In germline, CDR1 is MNHEY, CDR2 SMNVEV (reference sequence). V shed 6 bases, J shed 6 bases, and the junction held 7 bases outside the gene matches. Here the CDR3 DNA reads TGTGCCAGCAGATTGGTGACAGGGGTTAATTCACCCCTCCACTTT. It is translated as CASRLVTGVNSPLHF.

This rearrangement joins TRBV5-6 to TRBJ2-3; TRBD2 agrees at 11 bases. The germline gives CDR1 SGHDT, CDR2 YYEEEE. This CDR3 has 15 residues. With 4 bases clipped from V and 7 bases from J, the junction kept 8 bases outside the gene matches. The CDR3 here is CASSPISGGANTQYF. The CDR3 DNA is TGTGCCAGCAGCCCCATTAGCGGGGGGGCGAATACGCAGTATTTT. The entire variable domain, with the rest obtained from reference TRBV5-6 and TRBJ2-3, is as follows: DAGVTQSPTHLIKTRGQQVTLRCSPKSGHDTVSWYQQALGQGPQFIFQYYEEEERQRGNFPDRFSGHQFPNYSSELNVNALLLGDSALYLCASSPISGGANTQYFGPGTRLTVL.

The chain carries TRBV2 and TRBJ1-1, with D possibly being TRBD1 (5 bases). The CDR3 extends over 13 amino acids. The germline V gene encodes CDR1 SNHLY and CDR2 FYNNEI. Trimming removed 7 bases from V and 1 base from J, with 10 bases in between. The CDR3 sequence is CASKVGGNTEAFF. Written as DNA, the CDR3 is TGTGCCAGCAAAGTGGGGGGGAACACTGAAGCTTTCTTT.

The chain employs TRBV5-4 and TRBJ1-1; D not certain. The CDR3 is 12 amino acids. With 0 bases removed from V and 7 bases from J, the gap between germline ends came to 7 bases. Germline assignment: CDR1 SGHNT and CDR2 YYREEE (reference sequence). CDR3 in DNA: TGTGCCAGCAGCTTGGGAGTAAATGAAGCTTTCTTT. Its translation is CASSLGVNEAFF.

V usage is TRBV27 and J usage is TRBJ1-2; a weak D match, TRBD1 (5 bases). The V and J ends lost 0 bases and 6 bases respectively, with 8 bases between them. Germline V gene sequence: CDR1 MNHEY, CDR2 SMNVEV (reference sequence). This CDR3 spans 13 amino acids. CDR3 DNA sequence: TGTGCCAGCAGTTTATCGATAGGGGATGGCTACACCTTC. Translating gives CASSLSIGDGYTF.

Only a few counts were recorded for this clone. The chain joins TRBV10-3 to TRBJ2-3; possible D gene TRBD2, 5 bases. The CDR3 sequence is 15 residues long. The ends were cut back, 0 bases at V and 6 bases at J, with 13 bases in the middle. Looked up from germline, CDR1 is ENHRY and CDR2 is SYGVKD. This CDR3 reads CAISESTGIGDTQYF. The CDR3 bases are TGTGCCATCAGTGAGTCGACCGGGATTGGTGATACGCAGTATTTT.

This chain connects TRBV6-1 to TRBJ2-3; the match to TRBD2 covers 9 bases. V was clipped by 4 bases and J by 7 bases; unmatched bases: 12. The CDR3 is 16 amino acids. Germline loops: CDR1 MNHNS, CDR2 SASEGT. CDR3 coding DNA: TGTGCCAGCAGTGGCCCCGGACAGCGGGGGGCACATACGCAGTATTTT. As protein: CASSGPGQRGAHTQYF.

The chain carries TRBV30 and TRBJ2-2; 7 bases are shared with TRBD1. Trimming removed 3 bases from V and 2 bases from J; junction bases left unmatched: 6. Germline CDR1 reads GTSNPN; CDR2 reads SVGIG (reference sequence). The CDR3 consists of 15 residues. In DNA, the CDR3 is TGTGCCTGGAGGAACAGGGGTCGAAACACCGGGGAGCTGTTTTTT. Its translation: CAWRNRGRNTGELFF.

The chain has TRBV25-1 and TRBJ1-6; TRBD1 aligns across 7 bases. V lost 8 bases to trimming and J lost 7 bases; unmatched junction nucleotides: 8. The germline V gene has CDR1 MGHDK and CDR2 SYGVNS. The CDR3 length is 14 residues. The CDR3 here is CASAGGTANSPLHF. The CDR3 DNA follows: TGTGCCAGCGCGGGTGGGACAGCCAATTCACCCCTCCACTTT. Variable domain in full (rest from reference TRBV25-1 and TRBJ1-6): EADIYQTPRYLVIGTGKKITLECSQTMGHDKMYWYQQDPGMELHLIHYSYGVNSTEKGDLSSESTVSRIRTEHFPLTLESARPSHTSQYLCASAGGTANSPLHFGNGTRLTVT.

This clone has a single count. The V call is TRBV9, the J call TRBJ2-2; the D gene is possibly TRBD1 (6 bases). This CDR3 spans 16 amino acids. Germline CDR1 and CDR2: SGDLS and YYNGEE. Trimming took 3 bases from V and 0 from J, leaving 12 bases between them. The CDR3 sequence is CASSDRTATNTGELFF. In nucleotides, the CDR3 is TGTGCCAGCAGCGACCGGACAGCAACGAACACCGGGGAGCTGTTTTTT. The variable domain in full, completed from reference TRBV9 and TRBJ2-2, reads DSGVTQTPKHLITATGQRVTLRCSPRSGDLSVYWYQQSLDQGLQFLIQYYNGEERAKGNILERFSAQQFPDLHSELNLSSLELGDSALYFCASSDRTATNTGELFFGEGSRLTVL.

This clone has a handful of counts. The chain has TRBV11-2 and TRBJ1-4; 8 bases map to TRBD1. Germline lookup yields CDR1 SGHAT and CDR2 FQNNGV. This CDR3 is 14 amino acids long. Losses at the gene ends were 4 bases for V and 3 bases for J; bases not matched to a gene: 1. DNA of the CDR3: TGTGCCAGCAGCTCGACAGGGGCTAATGAAAAACTGTTTTTT. It yields the protein CASSSTGANEKLFF.

The genes are TRBV6-5 and TRBJ1-2, with 8 positions matching TRBD1. CDR1 and CDR2 from the germline V gene are MNHEY and SVGAGI. CDR3 length equals 14 residues. V trimming: 5 bases; J trimming: 1 base; junction bases outside the gene matches: 3. The CDR3 coding sequence is TGTGCCAGCAGTCTGGACAGGGTTAACTATGGCTACACCTTC. Its protein is CASSLDRVNYGYTF.

The rearrangement joins TRBV23-1 to TRBJ1-1; D gene ambiguous. TRBV23-1 is an open reading frame whose function is uncertain. V shed 2 bases and J shed 0 bases, with 10 bases lying between them. This CDR3 spans 15 amino acids. The CDR3 protein is CASSQPLGMNTEAFF. CDR3 DNA: TGCGCCAGCAGTCAACCCCTGGGCATGAACACTGAAGCTTTCTTT.

This chain links TRBV2 with TRBJ2-7; D is ambiguous. V was trimmed by 2 bases and J by 0 bases, leaving 8 bases between them. The CDR3 extends over 14 amino acids. The germline CDR1 and CDR2 sequences are SNHLY and FYNNEI. The CDR3 loop is CASSELGYSYEQYF. In nucleotides, the CDR3 is TGTGCCAGCAGTGAATTGGGCTACTCCTACGAGCAGTACTTC. Full variable domain (missing parts from reference TRBV2 and TRBJ2-7): EPEVTQTPSHQVTQMGQEVILRCVPISNHLYFYWYRQILGQKVEFLVSFYNNEISEKSEIFDDQFSVERPDGSNFTLKIRSTKLEDSAMYFCASSELGYSYEQYFGPGTRLTVT.